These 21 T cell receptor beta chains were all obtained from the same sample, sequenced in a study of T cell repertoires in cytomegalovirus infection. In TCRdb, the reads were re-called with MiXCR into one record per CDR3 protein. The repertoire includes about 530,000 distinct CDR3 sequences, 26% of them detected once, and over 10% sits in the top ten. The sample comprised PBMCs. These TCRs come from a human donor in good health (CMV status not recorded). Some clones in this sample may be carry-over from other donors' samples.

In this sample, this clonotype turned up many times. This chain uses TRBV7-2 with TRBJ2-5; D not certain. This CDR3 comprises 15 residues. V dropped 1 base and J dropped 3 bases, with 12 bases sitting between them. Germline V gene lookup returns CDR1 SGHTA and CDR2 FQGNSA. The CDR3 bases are TGTGCCAGCAGCTTAGGAGTTGGAAGGGAAGAGACCCAGTACTTC. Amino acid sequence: CASSLGVGREETQYF. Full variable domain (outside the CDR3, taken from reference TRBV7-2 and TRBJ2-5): GAGVSQSPSNKVTEKGKDVELRCDPISGHTALYWYRQSLGQGLEFLIYFQGNSAPDKSGLPSDRFSAERTGGSVSTLTIQRTQQEDSAVYLCASSLGVGREETQYFGPGTRLLVL.

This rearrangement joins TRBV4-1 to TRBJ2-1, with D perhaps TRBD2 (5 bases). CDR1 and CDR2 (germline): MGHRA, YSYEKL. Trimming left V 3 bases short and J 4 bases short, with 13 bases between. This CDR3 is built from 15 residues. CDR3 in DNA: TGCGCCAGCAGCCAGGGAGTAGCGCTATACAATGAGCAGTTCTTC. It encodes CASSQGVALYNEQFF.

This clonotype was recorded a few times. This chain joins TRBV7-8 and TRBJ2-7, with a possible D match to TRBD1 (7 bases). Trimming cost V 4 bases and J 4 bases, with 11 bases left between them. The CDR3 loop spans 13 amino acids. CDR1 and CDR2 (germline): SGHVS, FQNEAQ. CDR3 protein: CASSSGGPYEQYV. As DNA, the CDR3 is TGTGCCAGCAGCTCAGGGGGGCCTTACGAGCAGTACGTC.

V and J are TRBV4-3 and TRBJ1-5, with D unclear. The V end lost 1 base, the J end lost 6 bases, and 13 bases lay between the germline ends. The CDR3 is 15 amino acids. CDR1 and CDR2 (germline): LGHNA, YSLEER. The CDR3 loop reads CASSQGLSGSQPQHF. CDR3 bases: TGCGCCAGCAGCCAAGGCCTCTCGGGGTCTCAGCCCCAGCATTTT.

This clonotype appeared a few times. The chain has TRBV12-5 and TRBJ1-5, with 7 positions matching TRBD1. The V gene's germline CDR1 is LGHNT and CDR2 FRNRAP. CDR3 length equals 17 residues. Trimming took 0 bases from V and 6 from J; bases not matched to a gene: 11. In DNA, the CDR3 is TGTGCTAGTGGTTTGGTAGGGAGGACAGGAGGGGGTCAGCCCCAGCATTTT. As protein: CASGLVGRTGGGQPQHF. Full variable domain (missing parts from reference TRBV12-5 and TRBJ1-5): DARVTQTPRHKVTEMGQEVTMRCQPILGHNTVFWYRQTMMQGLELLAYFRNRAPLDDSGMPKDRFSAEMPDATLATLKIQPSEPRDSAVYFCASGLVGRTGGGQPQHFGDGTRLSIL.

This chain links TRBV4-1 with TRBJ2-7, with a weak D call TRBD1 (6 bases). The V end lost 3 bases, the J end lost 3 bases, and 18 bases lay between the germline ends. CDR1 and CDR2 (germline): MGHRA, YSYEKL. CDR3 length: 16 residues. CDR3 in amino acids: CASSQVSGGYFYEQYF. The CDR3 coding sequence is TGCGCCAGCAGCCAGGTGTCTGGGGGCTATTTCTACGAGCAGTACTTC.

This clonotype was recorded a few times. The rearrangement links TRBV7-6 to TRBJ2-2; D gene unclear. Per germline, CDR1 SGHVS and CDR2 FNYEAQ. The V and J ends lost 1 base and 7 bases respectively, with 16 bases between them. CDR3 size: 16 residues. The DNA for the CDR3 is TGTGCCAGCAGCTTAGTTTTAGGGTCAATGAGCGGGGAGCTGTTTTTT. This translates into CASSLVLGSMSGELFF.

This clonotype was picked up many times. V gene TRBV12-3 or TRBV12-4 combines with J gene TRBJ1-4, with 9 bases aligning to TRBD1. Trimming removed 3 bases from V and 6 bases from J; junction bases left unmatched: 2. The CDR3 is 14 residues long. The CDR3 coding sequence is TGTGCCAGCAGTTTTCGGACAGGGGATGAAAAACTGTTTTTT. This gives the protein CASSFRTGDEKLFF.

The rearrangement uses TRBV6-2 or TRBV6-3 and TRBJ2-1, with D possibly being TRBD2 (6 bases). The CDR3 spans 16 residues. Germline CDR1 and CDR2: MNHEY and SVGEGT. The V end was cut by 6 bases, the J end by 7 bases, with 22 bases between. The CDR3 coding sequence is TGTGCCAGCAGCCCCGGGGGAATGGGCAGGCGTAATGAGCAGTTCTTC. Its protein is CASSPGGMGRRNEQFF.

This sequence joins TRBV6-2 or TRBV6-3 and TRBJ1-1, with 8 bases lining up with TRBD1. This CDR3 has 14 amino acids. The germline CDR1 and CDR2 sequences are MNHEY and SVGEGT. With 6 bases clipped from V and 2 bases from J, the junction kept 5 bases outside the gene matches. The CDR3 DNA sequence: TGTGCCAGCAGGTCCGACAGGGGAAACACTGAAGCTTTCTTT. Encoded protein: CASRSDRGNTEAFF.

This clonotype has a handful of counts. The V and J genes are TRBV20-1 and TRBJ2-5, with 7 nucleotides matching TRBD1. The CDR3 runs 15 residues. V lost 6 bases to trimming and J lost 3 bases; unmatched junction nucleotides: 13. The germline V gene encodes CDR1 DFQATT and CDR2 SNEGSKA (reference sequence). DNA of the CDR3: TGCAGTGCACCGTCCGTGGGACAGACCAAAGAGACCCAGTACTTC. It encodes CSAPSVGQTKETQYF.

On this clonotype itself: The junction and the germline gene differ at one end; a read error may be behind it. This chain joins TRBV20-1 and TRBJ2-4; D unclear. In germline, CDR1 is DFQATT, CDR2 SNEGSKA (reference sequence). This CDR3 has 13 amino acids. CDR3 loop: CSARGFDGNIEYF. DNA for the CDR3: TGCAGTGCTAGAGGATTCGACGGAAACATTGAGTACTTC.

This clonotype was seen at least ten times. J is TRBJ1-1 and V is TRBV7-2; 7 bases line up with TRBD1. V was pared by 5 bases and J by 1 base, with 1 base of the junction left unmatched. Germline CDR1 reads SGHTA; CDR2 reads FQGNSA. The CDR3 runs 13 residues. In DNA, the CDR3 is TGTGCCAGCAGCCGGGACAGGAACACTGAAGCTTTCTTT. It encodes CASSRDRNTEAFF.

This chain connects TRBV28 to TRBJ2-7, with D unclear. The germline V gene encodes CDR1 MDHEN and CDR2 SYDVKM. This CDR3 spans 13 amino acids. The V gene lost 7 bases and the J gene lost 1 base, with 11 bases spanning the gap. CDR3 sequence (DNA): TGTGCCAGCAAACACCCCGTTTCCTACGAGCAGTACTTC. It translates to CASKHPVSYEQYF.

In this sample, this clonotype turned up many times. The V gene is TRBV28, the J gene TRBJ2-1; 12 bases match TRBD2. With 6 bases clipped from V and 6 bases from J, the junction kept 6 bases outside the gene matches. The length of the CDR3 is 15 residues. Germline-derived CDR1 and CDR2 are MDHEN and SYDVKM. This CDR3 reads CASRALAGGPNEQFF. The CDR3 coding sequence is TGTGCCAGCAGGGCCCTAGCGGGAGGGCCCAATGAGCAGTTCTTC.

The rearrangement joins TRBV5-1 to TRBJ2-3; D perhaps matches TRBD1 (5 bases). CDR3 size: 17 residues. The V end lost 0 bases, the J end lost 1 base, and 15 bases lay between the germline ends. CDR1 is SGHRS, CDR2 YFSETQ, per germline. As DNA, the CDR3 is TGCGCCAGCAGCTTGGCCAGGGCAATGTCGGGCACAGATACGCAGTATTTT. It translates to CASSLARAMSGTDTQYF.

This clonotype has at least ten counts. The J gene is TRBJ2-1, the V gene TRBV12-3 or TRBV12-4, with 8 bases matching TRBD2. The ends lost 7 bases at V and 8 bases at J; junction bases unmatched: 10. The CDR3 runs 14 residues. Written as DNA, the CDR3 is TGTGCCAGCACCCGGCTAGCGGGTACCTATGAGCAGTTCTTC. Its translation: CASTRLAGTYEQFF.

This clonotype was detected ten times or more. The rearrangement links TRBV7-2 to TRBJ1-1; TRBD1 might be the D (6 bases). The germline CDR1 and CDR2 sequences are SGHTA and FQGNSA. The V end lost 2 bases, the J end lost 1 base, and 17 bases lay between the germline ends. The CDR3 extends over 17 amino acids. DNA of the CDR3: TGTGCCAGCAGCTTACGCAGGGCGCCGACAGGGAACACTGAAGCTTTCTTT. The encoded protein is CASSLRRAPTGNTEAFF.

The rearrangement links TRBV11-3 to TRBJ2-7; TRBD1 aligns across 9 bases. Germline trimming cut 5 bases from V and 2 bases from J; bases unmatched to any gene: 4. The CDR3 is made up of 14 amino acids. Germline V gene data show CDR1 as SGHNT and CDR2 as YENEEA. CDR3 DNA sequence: TGTGCCAGCAGCACTGGACAGGGGCCCTACGAGCAGTACGTC. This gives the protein CASSTGQGPYEQYV.

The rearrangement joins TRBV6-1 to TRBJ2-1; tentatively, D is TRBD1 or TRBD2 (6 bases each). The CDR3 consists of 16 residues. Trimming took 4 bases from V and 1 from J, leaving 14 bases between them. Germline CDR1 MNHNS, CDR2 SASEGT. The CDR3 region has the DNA TGTGCCAGCAGTGCCCATAGAGGGGGGTCCTACAATGAGCAGTTCTTC. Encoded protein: CASSAHRGGSYNEQFF.

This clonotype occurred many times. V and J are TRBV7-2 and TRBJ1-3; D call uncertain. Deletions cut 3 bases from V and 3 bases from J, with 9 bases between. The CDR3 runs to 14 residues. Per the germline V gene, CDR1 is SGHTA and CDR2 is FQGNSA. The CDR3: CASSFREFGNTIYF. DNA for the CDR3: TGTGCCAGCAGCTTTAGGGAGTTTGGAAACACCATATATTTT.